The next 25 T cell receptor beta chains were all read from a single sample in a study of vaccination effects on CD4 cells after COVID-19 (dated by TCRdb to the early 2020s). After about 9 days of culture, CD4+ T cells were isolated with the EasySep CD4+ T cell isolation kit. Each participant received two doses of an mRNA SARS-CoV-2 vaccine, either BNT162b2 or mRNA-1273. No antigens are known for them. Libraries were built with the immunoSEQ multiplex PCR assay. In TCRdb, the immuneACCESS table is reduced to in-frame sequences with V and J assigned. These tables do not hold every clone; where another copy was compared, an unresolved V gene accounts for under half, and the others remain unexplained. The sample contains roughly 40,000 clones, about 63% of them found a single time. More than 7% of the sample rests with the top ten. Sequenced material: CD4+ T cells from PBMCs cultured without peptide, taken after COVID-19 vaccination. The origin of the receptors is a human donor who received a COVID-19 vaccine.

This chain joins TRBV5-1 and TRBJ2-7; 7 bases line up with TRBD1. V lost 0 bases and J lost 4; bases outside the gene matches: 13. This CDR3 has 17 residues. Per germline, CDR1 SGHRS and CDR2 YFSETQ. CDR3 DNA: TGCGCCAGCAGCTTGGCCCGAAGACAGGGAATATCTTACGAGCAGTACTTC. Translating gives CASSLARRQGISYEQYF.

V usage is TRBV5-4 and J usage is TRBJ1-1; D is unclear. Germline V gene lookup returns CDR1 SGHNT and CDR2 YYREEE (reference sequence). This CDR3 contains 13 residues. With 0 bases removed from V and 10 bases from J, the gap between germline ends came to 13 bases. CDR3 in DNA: TGTGCCAGCAGCTTGGATGGTGGGAGAGGAGCTTTCTTT. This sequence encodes CASSLDGGRGAFF.

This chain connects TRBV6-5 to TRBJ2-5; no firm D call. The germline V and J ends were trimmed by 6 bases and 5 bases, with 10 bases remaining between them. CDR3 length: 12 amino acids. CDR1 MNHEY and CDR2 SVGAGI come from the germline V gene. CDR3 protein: CASRAMGETQYF. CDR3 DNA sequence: TGTGCCAGCAGGGCGATGGGTGAGACCCAGTACTTC.

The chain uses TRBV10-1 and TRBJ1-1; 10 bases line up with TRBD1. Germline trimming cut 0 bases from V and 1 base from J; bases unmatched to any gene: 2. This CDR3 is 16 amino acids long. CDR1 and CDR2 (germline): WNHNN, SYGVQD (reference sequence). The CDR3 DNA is TGCGCCAGCAGTGAGTCAGGACAGGGGGAGAACACTGAAGCTTTCTTT. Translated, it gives CASSESGQGENTEAFF.

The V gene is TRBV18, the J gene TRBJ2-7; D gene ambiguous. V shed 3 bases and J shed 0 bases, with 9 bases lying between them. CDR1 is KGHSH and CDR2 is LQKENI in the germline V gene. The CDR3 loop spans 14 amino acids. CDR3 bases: TGTGCCAGCTCACCCCCGATGAGCTCCTACGAGCAGTACTTC. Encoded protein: CASSPPMSSYEQYF.

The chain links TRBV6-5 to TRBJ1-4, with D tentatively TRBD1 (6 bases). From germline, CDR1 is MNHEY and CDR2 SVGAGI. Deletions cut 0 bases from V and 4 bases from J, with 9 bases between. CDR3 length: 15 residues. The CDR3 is CASSYSGGINEKLFF. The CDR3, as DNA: TGTGCCAGCAGTTACTCGGGGGGCATTAATGAAAAACTGTTTTTT.

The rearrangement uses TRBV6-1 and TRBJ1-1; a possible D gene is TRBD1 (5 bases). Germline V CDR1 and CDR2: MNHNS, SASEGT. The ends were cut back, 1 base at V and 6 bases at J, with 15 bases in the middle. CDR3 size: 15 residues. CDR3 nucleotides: TGTGCCAGCAGTGAAGAGGGGCGACAGTCCCCTGAAGCTTTCTTT. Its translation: CASSEEGRQSPEAFF.

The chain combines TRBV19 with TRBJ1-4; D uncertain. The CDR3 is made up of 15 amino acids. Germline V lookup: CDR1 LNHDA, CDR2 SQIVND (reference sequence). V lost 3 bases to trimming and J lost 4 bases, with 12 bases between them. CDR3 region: CASSIEGRINEKLFF. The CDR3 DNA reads TGTGCCAGTAGTATCGAAGGACGAATTAATGAAAAACTGTTTTTT. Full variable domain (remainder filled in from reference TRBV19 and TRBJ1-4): DGGITQSPKYLFRKEGQNVTLSCEQNLNHDAMYWYRQDPGQGLRLIYYSQIVNDFQKGDIAEGYSVSREKKESFPLTVTSAQKNPTAFYLCASSIEGRINEKLFFGSGTQLSVL.

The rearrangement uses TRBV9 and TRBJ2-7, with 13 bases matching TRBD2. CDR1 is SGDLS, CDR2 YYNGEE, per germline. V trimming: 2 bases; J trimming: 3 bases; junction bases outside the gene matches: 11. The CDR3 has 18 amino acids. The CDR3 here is CASSVGSGTSGTGYEQYF. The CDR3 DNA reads TGTGCCAGCAGCGTCGGTTCCGGGACTAGCGGGACTGGCTACGAGCAGTACTTC. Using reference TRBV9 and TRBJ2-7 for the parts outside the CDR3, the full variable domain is DSGVTQTPKHLITATGQRVTLRCSPRSGDLSVYWYQQSLDQGLQFLIQYYNGEERAKGNILERFSAQQFPDLHSELNLSSLELGDSALYFCASSVGSGTSGTGYEQYFGPGTRLTVT.

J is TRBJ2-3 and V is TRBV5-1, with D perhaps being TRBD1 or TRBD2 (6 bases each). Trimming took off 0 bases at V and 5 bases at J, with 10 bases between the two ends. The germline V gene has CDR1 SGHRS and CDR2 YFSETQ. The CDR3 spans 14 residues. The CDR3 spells CASSLGGGQDTQYF. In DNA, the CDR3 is TGCGCCAGCAGCTTGGGTGGGGGGCAAGATACGCAGTATTTT.

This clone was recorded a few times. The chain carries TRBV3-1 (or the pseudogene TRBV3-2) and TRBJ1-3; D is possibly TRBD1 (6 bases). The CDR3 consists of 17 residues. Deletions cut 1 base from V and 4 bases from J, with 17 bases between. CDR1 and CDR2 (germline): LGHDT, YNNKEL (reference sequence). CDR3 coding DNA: TGTGCCAGCAGCCAAGGACCGGGACAAGGGTCGGGAAACACCATATATTTT. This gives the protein CASSQGPGQGSGNTIYF.

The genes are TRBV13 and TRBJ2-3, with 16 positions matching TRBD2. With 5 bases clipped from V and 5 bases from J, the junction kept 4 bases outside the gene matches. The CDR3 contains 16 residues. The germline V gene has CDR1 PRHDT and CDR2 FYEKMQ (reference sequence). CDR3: CASSPGLAGGGDTQYF. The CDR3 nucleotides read TGTGCCAGCAGCCCGGGACTAGCGGGAGGGGGAGATACGCAGTATTTT.

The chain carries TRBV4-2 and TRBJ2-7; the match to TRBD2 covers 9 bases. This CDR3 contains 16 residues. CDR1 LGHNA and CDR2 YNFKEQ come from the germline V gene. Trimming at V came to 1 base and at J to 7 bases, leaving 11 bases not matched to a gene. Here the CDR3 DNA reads TGTGCCAGCAGCCAAGGAAGACATAGCGGGAGACGTGAGCAGTACTTC. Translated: CASSQGRHSGRREQYF.

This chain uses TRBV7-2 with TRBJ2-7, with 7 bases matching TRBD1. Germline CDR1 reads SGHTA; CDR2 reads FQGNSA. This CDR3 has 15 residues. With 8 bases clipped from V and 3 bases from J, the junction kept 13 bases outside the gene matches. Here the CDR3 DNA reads TGTGCCAGCTCGGGGTCGTGGGGACAGCACTACGAGCAGTACTTC. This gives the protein CASSGSWGQHYEQYF.

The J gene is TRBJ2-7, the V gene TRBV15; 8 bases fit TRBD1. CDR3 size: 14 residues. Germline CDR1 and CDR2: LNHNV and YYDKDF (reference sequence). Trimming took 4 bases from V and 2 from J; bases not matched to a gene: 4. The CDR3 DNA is TGTGCCACCAGCAAAGACAGGGGACCCTACGAGCAGTACTTC. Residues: CATSKDRGPYEQYF.

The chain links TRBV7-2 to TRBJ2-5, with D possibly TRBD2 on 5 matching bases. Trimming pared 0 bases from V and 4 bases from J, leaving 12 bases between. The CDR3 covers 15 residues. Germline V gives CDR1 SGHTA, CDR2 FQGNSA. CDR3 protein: CASSLARGSSETQYF. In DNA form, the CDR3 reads TGTGCCAGCAGCTTAGCACGGGGTTCGTCAGAGACCCAGTACTTC.

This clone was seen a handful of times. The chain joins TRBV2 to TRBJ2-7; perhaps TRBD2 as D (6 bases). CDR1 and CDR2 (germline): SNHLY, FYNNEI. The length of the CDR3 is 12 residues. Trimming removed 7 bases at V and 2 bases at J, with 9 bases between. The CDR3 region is CASTAGTYEQYF. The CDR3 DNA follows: TGTGCCAGCACCGCGGGGACCTACGAGCAGTACTTC.

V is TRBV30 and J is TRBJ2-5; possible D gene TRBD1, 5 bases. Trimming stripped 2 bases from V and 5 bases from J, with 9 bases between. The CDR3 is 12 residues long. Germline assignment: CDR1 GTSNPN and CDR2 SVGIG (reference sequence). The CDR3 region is CAWSQGGETQYF. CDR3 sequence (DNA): TGTGCCTGGAGTCAGGGTGGTGAGACCCAGTACTTC.

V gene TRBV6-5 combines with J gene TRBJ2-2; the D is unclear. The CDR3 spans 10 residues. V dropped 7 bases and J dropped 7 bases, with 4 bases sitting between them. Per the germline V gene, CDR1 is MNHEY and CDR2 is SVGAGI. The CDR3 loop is CASKVGELFF. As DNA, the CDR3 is TGTGCCAGCAAGGTCGGGGAGCTGTTTTTT.

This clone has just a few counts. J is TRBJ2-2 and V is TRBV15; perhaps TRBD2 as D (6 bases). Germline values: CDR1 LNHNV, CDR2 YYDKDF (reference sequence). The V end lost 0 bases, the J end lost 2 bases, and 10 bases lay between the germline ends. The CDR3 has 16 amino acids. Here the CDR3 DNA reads TGTGCCACCAGCAGAGACGGCGGGGCAAACACCGGGGAGCTGTTTTTT. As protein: CATSRDGGANTGELFF.

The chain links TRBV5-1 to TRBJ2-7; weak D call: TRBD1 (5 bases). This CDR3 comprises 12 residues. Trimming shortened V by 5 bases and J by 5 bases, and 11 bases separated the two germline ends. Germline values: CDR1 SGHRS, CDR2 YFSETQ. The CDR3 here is CASSPSGHEQYF. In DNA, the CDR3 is TGCGCCAGCAGTCCTTCAGGGCACGAGCAGTACTTC.

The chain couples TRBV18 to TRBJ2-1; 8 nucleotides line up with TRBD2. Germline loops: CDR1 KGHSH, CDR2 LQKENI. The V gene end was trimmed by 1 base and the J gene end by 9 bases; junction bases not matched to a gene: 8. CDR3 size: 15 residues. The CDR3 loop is CASSPQYGGASEQFF. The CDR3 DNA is TGTGCCAGCTCACCACAATACGGGGGGGCCTCTGAGCAGTTCTTC.

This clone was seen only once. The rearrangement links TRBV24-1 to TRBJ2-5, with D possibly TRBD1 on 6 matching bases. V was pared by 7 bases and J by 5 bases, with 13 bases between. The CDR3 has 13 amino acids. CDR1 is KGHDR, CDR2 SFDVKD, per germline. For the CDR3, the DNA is TGTGCCACCAGCCAGTGGGGGCGGGAGACCCAGTACTTC. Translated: CATSQWGRETQYF.

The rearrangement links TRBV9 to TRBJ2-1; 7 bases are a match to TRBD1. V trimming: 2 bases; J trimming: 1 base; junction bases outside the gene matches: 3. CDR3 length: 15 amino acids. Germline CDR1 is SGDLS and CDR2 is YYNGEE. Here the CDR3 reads CASSVGTVSYNEQFF. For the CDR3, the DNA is TGTGCCAGCAGCGTCGGGACAGTTTCCTACAATGAGCAGTTCTTC.

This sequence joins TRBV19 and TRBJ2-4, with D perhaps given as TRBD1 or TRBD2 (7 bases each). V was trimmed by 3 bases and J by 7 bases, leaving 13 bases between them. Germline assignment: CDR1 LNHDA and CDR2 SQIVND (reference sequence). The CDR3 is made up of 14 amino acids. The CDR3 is CASSMGQGGNIQYF. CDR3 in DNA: TGTGCCAGTAGTATGGGCCAGGGGGGGAACATTCAGTACTTC.